A single TCR beta chain is shown here with its context. Living in 24 US areas, the participants were between 18 and 89 years of age. Original methodology: Nucleated cell counts were estimated from reference gene primer amplification. Clones were sequenced by immunoSEQ multiplex PCR, and TCRdb holds only the in-frame ones, with some missing. The V and J calls and clone size were taken over from that table, and D and trimming were inferred from the DNA. The table includes 370,000 or so clones, around 87% detected once. V dropped 2 bases and J dropped 1 base, with 11 bases sitting between them. Germline assignment: CDR1 LGHNT and CDR2 FRNRAP. The CDR3 contains 15 residues. These data are taken from a study of blood T cell repertoires in COVID-19. About the study: The samples span acute and convalescent COVID-19 from the United States, Italy and Spain.

Sequenced: PBMCs or T cells enriched from blood (not recorded which). The chain uses TRBV12-5 and TRBJ1-1; D remains ambiguous. This clonotype was obtained from a man aged 25-45 years who had recovered from COVID-19. As DNA, the CDR3 is TGTGCTAGTGGTTTGTCGTCTCCCTGGAACACTGAAGCTTTCTTT. Its translation: CASGLSSPWNTEAFF. Supplemented by reference TRBV12-5 and TRBJ1-1, the full variable domain reads DARVTQTPRHKVTEMGQEVTMRCQPILGHNTVFWYRQTMMQGLELLAYFRNRAPLDDSGMPKDRFSAEMPDATLATLKIQPSEPRDSAVYFCASGLSSPWNTEAFFGQGTRLTVV.